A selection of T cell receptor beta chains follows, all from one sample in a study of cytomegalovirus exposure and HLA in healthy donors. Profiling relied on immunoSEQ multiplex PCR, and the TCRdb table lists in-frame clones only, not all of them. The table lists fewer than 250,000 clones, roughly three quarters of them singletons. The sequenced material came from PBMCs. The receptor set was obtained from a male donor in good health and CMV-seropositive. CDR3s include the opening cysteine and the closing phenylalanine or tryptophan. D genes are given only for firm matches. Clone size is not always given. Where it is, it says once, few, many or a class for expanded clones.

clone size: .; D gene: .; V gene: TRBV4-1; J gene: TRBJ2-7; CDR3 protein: CASSQAIQGSSALEQYF; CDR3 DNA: TGCGCCAGCAGCCAAGCCATTCAGGGGTCTAGTGCTCTCGAGCAGTACTTC
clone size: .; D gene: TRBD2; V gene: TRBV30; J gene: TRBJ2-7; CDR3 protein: CASTGLGFYEQYF; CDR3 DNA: TGTGCCTCCACGGGACTAGGGTTCTACGAGCAGTACTTC
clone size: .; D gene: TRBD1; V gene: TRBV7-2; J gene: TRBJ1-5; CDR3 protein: CASSPRQGRYSNQPQHF; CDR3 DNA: TGTGCCAGCAGCCCCCGACAGGGTAGATATAGCAATCAGCCCCAGCATTTT
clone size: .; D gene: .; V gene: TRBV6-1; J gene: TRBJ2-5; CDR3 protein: CASSESDLVGTQYF; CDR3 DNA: TGTGCCAGCAGTGAAAGTGATCTAGTAGGGACCCAGTACTTC
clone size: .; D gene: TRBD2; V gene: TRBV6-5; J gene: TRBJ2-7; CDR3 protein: CASSYSSGESYEQYF; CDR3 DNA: TGTGCCAGCAGTTACTCGAGCGGGGAGTCCTACGAGCAGTACTTC
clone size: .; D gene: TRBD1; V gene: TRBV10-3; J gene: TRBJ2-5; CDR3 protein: CAISSGTGKETQYF; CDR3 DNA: TGTGCCATCAGCTCCGGGACAGGGAAAGAGACCCAGTACTTC
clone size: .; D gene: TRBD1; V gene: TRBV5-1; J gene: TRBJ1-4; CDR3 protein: CASKDLSGGNEKLFF; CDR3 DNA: TGCGCCAGCAAAGACCTATCAGGGGGCAATGAAAAACTGTTTTTT
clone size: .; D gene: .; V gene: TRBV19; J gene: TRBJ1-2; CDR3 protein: CASIQTGGVGYTF; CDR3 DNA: TGTGCCAGTATCCAGACAGGAGGTGTTGGCTACACCTTC
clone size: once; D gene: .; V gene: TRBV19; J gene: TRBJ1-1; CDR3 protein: CASSIGGVRNTEAFF; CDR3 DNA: TGTGCCAGTAGTATAGGGGGAGTCAGGAACACTGAAGCTTTCTTT
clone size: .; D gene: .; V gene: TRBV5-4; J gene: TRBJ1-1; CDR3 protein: CASSPLPAVSTEAFF; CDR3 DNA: TGTGCCAGCAGCCCATTACCTGCGGTTAGCACTGAAGCTTTCTTT
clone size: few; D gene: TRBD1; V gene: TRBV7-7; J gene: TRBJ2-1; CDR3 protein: CASSFGQGLEQFF; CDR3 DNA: TGTGCCAGCAGCTTTGGACAGGGGTTAGAGCAGTTCTTC
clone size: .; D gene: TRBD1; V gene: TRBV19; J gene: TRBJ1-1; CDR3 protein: CASRGRDRGQNTEAFF; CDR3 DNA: TGTGCCAGTAGAGGGAGGGACAGGGGACAGAACACTGAAGCTTTCTTT
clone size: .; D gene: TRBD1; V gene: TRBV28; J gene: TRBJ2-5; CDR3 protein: CASSPSGGQGTPRTQYF; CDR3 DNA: TGTGCCAGCAGTCCCTCTGGGGGACAGGGCACTCCTCGGACCCAGTACTTC
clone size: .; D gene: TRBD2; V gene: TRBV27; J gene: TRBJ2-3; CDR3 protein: CASSTAGTSGSTDTQYF; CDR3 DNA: TGTGCCAGCAGTACCGCAGGGACTAGCGGGAGCACAGATACGCAGTATTTT
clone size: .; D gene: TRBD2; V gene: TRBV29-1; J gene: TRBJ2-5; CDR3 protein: CSVGTSYAETQYF; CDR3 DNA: TGCAGCGTCGGGACTAGCTATGCAGAGACCCAGTACTTC
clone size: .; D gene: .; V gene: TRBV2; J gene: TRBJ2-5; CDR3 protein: CASRGGTETQYF; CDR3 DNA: TGTGCCAGCAGAGGCGGTACGGAGACCCAGTACTTC
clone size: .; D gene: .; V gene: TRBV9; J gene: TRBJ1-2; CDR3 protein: CASSPETVPNGYTF; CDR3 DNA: TGTGCCAGCAGCCCCGAGACAGTCCCCAATGGCTACACCTTC
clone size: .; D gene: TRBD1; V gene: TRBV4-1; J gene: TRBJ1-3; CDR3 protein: CASRTGTGGRGNTIYF; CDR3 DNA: TGCGCCAGCAGGACCGGGACAGGGGGCAGGGGAAACACCATATATTTT
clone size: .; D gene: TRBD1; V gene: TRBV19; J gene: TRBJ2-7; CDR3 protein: CASRRGQGHEQYF; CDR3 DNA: TGTGCCAGTAGGCGGGGACAGGGCCACGAGCAGTACTTC
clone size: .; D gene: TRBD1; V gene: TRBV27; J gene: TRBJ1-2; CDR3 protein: CASSHQTGDYGYTF; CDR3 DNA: TGTGCCAGCAGTCATCAGACAGGGGACTATGGCTACACCTTC
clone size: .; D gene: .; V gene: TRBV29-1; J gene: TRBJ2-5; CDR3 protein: CSGRRNSETQYF; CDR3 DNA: TGCAGCGGTCGGAGGAACTCGGAGACCCAGTACTTC
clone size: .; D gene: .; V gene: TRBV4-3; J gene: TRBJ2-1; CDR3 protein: CASSQEGQHNEQFF; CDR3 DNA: TGCGCCAGCAGCCAAGAAGGACAGCACAATGAGCAGTTCTTC
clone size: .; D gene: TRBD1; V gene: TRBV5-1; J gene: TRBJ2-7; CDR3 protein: CASSPRGTGFEQYF; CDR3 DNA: TGCGCCAGCAGCCCCCGCGGGACAGGGTTTGAGCAGTACTTC
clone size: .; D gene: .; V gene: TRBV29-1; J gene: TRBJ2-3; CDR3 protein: CSVEGLGEDTQYF; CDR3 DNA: TGCAGCGTTGAGGGGCTTGGGGAAGATACGCAGTATTTT
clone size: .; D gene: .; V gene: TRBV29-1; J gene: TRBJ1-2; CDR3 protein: CSAGQSNYGYTF; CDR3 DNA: TGCAGCGCAGGACAGTCTAACTATGGCTACACCTTC
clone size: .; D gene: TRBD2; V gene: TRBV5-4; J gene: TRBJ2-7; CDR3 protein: CASSLWASGRYGYEQYF; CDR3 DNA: TGTGCCAGCAGCTTGTGGGCTAGCGGGAGATATGGCTACGAGCAGTACTTC
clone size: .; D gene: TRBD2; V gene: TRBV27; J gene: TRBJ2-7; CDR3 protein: CASSASGSTYEQYF; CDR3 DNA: TGTGCCAGCAGTGCTAGCGGGAGTACCTACGAGCAGTACTTC
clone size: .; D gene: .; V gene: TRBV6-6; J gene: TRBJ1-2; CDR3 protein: CASSYSRGSDGYTF; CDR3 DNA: TGTGCCAGCAGTTACTCCAGGGGCTCAGACGGCTACACCTTC
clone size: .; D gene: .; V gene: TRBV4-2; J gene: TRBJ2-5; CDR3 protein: CASSHGTRQETQYF; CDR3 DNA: TGTGCCAGCAGCCACGGGACACGGCAAGAGACCCAGTACTTC
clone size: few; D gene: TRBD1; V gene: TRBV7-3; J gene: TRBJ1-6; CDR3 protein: CASSFGTVNSPLHF; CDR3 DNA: TGTGCCAGCAGCTTCGGGACAGTGAATTCACCCCTCCACTTT
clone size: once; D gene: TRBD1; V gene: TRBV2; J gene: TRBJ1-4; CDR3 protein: CASRDRGLSNEKLFF; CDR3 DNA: TGTGCCAGCAGGGACAGGGGGCTATCTAATGAAAAACTGTTTTTT
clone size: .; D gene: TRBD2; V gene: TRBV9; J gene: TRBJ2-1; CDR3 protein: CASSVGPLAGYNEQFF; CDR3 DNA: TGTGCCAGCAGCGTAGGTCCACTAGCGGGATACAATGAGCAGTTCTTC
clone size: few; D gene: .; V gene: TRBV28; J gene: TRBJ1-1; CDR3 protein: CANRARGYTEAFF; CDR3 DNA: TGTGCGAACAGGGCCAGGGGCTACACTGAAGCTTTCTTT
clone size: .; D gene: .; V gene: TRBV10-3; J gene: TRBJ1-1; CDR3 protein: CATSDRTVNTEAFF; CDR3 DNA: TGTGCCACCAGCGACAGGACGGTCAACACTGAAGCTTTCTTT
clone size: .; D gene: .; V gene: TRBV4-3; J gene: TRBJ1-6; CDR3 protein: CASSLTRQASSYNSPLHF; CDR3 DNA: TGCGCCAGCAGCCTTACCCGACAGGCTAGCTCCTATAATTCACCCCTCCACTTT
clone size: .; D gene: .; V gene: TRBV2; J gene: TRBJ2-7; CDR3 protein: CAVPRELGNEQYF; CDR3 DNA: TGTGCCGTCCCGAGGGAGCTAGGGAACGAGCAGTACTTC
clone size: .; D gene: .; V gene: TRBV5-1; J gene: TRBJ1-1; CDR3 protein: CASSQGSVAEAFF; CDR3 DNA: TGCGCCAGCTCACAGGGAAGTGTTGCTGAAGCTTTCTTT
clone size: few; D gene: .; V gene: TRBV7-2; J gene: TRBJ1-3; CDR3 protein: CASSFRQWGNTIYF; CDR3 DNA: TGTGCCAGCAGCTTTCGACAGTGGGGAAACACCATATATTTT
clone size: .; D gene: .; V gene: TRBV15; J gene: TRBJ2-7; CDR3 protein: CATSSSRSYEQYF; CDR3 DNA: TGTGCCACCAGCAGTTCCCGCTCCTACGAGCAGTACTTC
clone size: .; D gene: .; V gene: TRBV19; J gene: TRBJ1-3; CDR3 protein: CASQRGDPSGNTIYF; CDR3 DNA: TGTGCCTCCCAACGGGGGGATCCCTCTGGAAACACCATATATTTT
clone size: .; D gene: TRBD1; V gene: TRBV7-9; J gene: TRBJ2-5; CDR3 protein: CASRTTGMSETQYF; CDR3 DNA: TGTGCCAGCAGAACGACAGGGATGAGTGAGACCCAGTACTTC
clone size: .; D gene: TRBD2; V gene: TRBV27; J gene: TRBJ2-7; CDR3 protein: CASSLTSGAYEQYF; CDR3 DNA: TGTGCCAGCAGTTTAACTAGCGGGGCCTACGAGCAGTACTTC
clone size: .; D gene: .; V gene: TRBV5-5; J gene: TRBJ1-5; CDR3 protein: CASSSRLNSNQPQHF; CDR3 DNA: TGTGCCAGCAGCTCGCGCTTAAATAGCAATCAGCCCCAGCATTTT
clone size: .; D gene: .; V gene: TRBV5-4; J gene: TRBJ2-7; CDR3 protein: CASSFRGGNEQYF; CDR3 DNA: TGTGCCAGCAGCTTTAGGGGTGGGAACGAGCAGTACTTC
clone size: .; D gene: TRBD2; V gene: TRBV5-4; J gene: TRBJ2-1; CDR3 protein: CASSPGSASGGPVNEQFF; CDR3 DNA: TGTGCCAGCAGCCCCGGATCGGCCAGCGGGGGGCCCGTCAATGAGCAGTTCTTC
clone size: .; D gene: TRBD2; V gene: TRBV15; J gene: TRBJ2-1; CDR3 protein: CATSRDRLAPNEQFF; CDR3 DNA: TGTGCCACCAGCAGAGATCGACTAGCGCCCAACGAGCAGTTCTTC
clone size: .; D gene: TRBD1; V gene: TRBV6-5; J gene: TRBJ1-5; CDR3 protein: CASRRQGQPQHF; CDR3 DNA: TGTGCCAGCAGACGACAGGGACAGCCCCAGCATTTT
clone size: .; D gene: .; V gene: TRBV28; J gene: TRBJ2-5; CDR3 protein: CASSTSGAVETQYF; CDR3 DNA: TGTGCCAGCAGTACCTCGGGAGCCGTAGAGACCCAGTACTTC
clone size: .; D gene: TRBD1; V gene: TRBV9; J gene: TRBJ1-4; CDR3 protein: CASSVATGAYEKLFF; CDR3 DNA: TGTGCCAGCAGCGTAGCGACAGGGGCCTACGAAAAACTGTTTTTT
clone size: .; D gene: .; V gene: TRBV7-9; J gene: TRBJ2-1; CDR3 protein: CASSIDRYNEQFF; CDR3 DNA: TGTGCCAGCAGCATTGACAGATACAATGAGCAGTTCTTC
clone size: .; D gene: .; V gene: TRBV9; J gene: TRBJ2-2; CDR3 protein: CASSVMSLANTGELFF; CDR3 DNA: TGTGCCAGCAGCGTAATGTCGCTAGCCAACACCGGGGAGCTGTTTTTT
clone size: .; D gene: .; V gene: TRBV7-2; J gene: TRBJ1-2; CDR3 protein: CASSARQAAYGYTF; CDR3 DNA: TGTGCCAGCAGCGCTCGACAGGCGGCTTATGGCTACACCTTC
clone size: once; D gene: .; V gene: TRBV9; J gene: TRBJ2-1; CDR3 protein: CASSVVGQTSYNEQFF; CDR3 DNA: TGTGCCAGCAGCGTAGTCGGACAGACCTCCTACAATGAGCAGTTCTTC
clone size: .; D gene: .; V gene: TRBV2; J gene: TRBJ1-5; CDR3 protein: CASSERQGQPQHF; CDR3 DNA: TGTGCCAGCAGTGAGAGGCAGGGCCAGCCCCAGCATTTT
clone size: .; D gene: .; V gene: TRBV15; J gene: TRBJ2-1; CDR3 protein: CATSRDAGAALYNEQFF; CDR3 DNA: TGTGCCACCAGCAGAGATGCGGGGGCGGCACTCTACAATGAGCAGTTCTTC
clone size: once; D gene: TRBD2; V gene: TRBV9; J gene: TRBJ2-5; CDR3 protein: CASSVVAGGPWETQYF; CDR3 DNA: TGTGCCAGCAGCGTAGTTGCGGGAGGGCCATGGGAGACCCAGTACTTC
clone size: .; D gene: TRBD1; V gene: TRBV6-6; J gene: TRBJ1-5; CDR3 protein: CASRDGQGSNQPQHF; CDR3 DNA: TGTGCCAGCAGAGACGGACAGGGGAGCAATCAGCCCCAGCATTTT
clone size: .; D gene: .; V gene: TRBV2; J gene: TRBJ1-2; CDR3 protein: CAKQRGSDYGYTF; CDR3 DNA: TGTGCCAAGCAACGGGGGTCCGACTATGGCTACACCTTC
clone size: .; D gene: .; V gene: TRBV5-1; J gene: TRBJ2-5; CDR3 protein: CASSFPGQETQYF; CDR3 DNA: TGCGCCAGCAGCTTTCCGGGGCAAGAGACCCAGTACTTC